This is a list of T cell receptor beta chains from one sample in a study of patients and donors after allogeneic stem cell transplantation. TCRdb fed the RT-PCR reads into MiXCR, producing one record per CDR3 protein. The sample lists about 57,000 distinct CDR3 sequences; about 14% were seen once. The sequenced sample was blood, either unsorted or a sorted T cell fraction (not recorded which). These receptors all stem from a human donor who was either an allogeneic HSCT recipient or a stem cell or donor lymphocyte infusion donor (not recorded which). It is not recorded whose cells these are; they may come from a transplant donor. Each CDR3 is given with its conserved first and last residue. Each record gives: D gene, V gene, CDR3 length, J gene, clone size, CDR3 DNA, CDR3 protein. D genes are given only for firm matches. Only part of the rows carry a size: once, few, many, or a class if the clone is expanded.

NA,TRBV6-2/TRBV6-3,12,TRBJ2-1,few,TGTGCCAGCAGTTTTTTCGGGAATGAGCAGTTCTTC,CASSFFGNEQFF
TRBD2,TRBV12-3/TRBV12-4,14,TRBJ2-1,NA,TGTGCCAGCAGGAAACTAGCGGGAGTCGATGAGCAGTTCTTC,CASRKLAGVDEQFF
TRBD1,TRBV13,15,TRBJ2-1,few,TGTGCCAGCAGCTCCCACAGGGGGCTCTACAATGAGCAGTTCTTC,CASSSHRGLYNEQFF
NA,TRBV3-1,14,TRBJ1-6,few,TGTGCCAGCAGTCCCCCCGGCACGGGATCACCCCTCCACTTT,CASSPPGTGSPLHF
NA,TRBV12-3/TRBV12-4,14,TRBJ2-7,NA,TGTGCCAGCAGTTTAATCCCTAGTTCGTACGAGCAGTACTTC,CASSLIPSSYEQYF
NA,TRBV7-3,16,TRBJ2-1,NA,TGTGCCAGCAGCTTATATGGCGGCCTCGGCCCCAATGAGCAGTTCTTC,CASSLYGGLGPNEQFF
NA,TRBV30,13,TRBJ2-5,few,TGTGCCTGGAGTGTGGGACACGCAGAGACCCAGTACTTC,CAWSVGHAETQYF
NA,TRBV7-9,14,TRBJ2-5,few,TGTGCCAGCAGCTTACAGACAGTGCCCGGGACCCAGTACTTC,CASSLQTVPGTQYF
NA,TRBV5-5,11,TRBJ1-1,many,TGTGCCAGCAGCTTGCCTACTGAAGCTTTCTTT,CASSLPTEAFF
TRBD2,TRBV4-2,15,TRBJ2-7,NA,TGTGCCAGCAGCCAAGATCCCGGGACTATCTACGAGCAGTACTTC,CASSQDPGTIYEQYF
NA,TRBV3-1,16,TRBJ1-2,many,TGTGCCAGCAGCCAAGTGGGACTGGAAGCTAACTATGGCTACACCTTC,CASSQVGLEANYGYTF
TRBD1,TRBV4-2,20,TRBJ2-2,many,TGTGCCAGCAGCCAAGACGACGGGACAGGGTTCTTGACGAACACCGGGGAGCTGTTTTTT,CASSQDDGTGFLTNTGELFF
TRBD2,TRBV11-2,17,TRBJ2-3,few,TGTGCCAGCAGCTCCGGGACTAGCGGGGGGAGCACAGATACGCAGTATTTT,CASSSGTSGGSTDTQYF
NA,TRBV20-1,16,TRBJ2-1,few,TGCAGTGCTAGGTCTACCGCGGGAAAATACTACAATGAGCAGTTCTTC,CSARSTAGKYYNEQFF
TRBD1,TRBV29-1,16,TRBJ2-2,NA,TGCAGCGTTGATAAGGGACAGGGCGTTGGCACCGGGGAGCTGTTTTTT,CSVDKGQGVGTGELFF
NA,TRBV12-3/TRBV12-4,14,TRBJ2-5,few,TGTGCCAGCAGTTTAGGAGTCTACCAAGAGACCCAGTACTTC,CASSLGVYQETQYF
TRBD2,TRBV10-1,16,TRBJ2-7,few,TGCGCCAGCAGTGAGTCTGGGCTAGCGGGATCCTACGAGCAGTACTTC,CASSESGLAGSYEQYF
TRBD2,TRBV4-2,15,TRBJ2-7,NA,TGTGCCAGCAGCCAAGATCCTAGCGGAGCCTACGAGCAGTACTTC,CASSQDPSGAYEQYF
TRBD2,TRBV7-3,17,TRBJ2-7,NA,TGTGCCAGCAGCCCGGGACCCACGGGACTAGCCTTCTACGAGCAGTACTTC,CASSPGPTGLAFYEQYF
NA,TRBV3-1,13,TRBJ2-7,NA,TGTGCCAGCAGCCAAGATGGTTGGTACGAGCAGTACTTC,CASSQDGWYEQYF
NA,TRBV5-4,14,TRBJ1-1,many,TGTGCCAGCAGCTTGTACAACGACGACACTGAAGCTTTCTTT,CASSLYNDDTEAFF
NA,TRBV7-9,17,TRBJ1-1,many,TGTGCCAGCAGCAGCCGGGACACCCTGGGGCGGAACACTGAAGCTTTCTTT,CASSSRDTLGRNTEAFF
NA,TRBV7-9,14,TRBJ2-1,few,TGTGCCAGCAGCTTGGGCCTAGTCGGTGCGGAGCAGTTCTTC,CASSLGLVGAEQFF
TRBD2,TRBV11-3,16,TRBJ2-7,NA,TGTGCCAGCAGCTGGGGGTTAGCGGGAGGCATCTACGAGCAGTACTTC,CASSWGLAGGIYEQYF
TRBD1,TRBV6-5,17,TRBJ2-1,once,TGTGCCAGCAGTTCCCCAGGGGGCCGCGGAGCTTACAATGAGCAGTTCTTC,CASSSPGGRGAYNEQFF
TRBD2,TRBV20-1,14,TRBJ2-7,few,TGCAGTGCTCTCACCGGGACTAGTCTACGCGAGCAGTACTTC,CSALTGTSLREQYF
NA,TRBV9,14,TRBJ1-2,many,TGTGCCAGCAGCGTAGTAACAGACAACTATGGCTACACCTTC,CASSVVTDNYGYTF
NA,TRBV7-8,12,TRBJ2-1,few,TGTGCCAGCACGGGGACTTTCAATGAGCAGTTCTTC,CASTGTFNEQFF